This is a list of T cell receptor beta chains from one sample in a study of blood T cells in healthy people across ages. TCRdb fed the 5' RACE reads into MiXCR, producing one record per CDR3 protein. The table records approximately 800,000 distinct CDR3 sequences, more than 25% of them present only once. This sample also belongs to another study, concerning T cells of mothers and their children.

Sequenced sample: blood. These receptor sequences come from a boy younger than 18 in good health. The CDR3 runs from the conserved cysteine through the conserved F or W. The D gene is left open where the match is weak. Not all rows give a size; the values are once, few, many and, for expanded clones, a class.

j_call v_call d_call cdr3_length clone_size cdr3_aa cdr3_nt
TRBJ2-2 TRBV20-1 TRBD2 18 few CSARSWTSAEFPLGELFF TGCAGTGCTAGATCCTGGACTAGCGCTGAATTCCCTCTCGGGGAGCTGTTTTTT
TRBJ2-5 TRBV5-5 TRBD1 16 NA CASSATGQGVSETQYF TGTGCCAGCAGCGCTACCGGACAGGGAGTTTCGGAGACCCAGTACTTC
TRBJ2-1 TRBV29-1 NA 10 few CSVTRVEQFF TGCAGCGTTACCAGGGTAGAGCAGTTCTTC
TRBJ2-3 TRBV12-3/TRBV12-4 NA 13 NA CASTVHQGYTQYF TGTGCCAGCACTGTACACCAGGGATATACGCAGTATTTT
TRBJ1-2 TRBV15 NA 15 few CATSPRAQLDYGYTF TGTGCCACCAGCCCCAGAGCACAACTGGACTATGGCTACACCTTC
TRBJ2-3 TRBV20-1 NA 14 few CSASVGASTDTQYF TGCAGTGCTAGTGTGGGGGCCTCCACAGATACGCAGTATTTT
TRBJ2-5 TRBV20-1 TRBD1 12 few CSARQTGATQYF TGCAGTGCTAGACAGACAGGGGCGACCCAGTACTTC
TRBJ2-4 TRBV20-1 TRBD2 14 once CSARDLGGGNIQYF TGCAGTGCTAGAGATTTGGGGGGGGGAAACATTCAGTACTTC
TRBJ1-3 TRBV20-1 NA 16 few CGAGGGSPPGGNTIYF TGCGGTGCGGGGGGTGGCTCACCCCCAGGAGGAAACACCATATATTTT
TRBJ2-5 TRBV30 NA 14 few CAWSVSLLSETQYF TGTGCCTGGAGTGTAAGCTTGCTCTCGGAGACCCAGTACTTC
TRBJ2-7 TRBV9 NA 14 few CASSVEGFGYEQYF TGTGCCAGCAGCGTCGAGGGGTTCGGGTACGAGCAGTACTTC
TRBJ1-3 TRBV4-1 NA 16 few CASSQDPSGSGNTIYF TGCGCCAGCAGCCAAGACCCAAGTGGCTCTGGAAACACCATATATTTT
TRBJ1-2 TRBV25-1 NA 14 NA CASSESGGFYGYTF TGTGCCAGCAGTGAATCGGGGGGCTTCTATGGCTACACCTTC
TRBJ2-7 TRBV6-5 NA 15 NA CASSPLSRASYEQYF TGTGCCAGCAGTCCCCTATCCCGGGCCTCCTACGAGCAGTACTTC
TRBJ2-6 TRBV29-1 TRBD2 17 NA CSVDPYAAGGLGGSEFF TGCAGCGTTGACCCGTATGCAGCGGGGGGGCTGGGAGGATCGGAGTTCTTC
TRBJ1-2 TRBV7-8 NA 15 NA CASSPRDTPRGGYTF TGTGCCAGCAGCCCTCGGGACACCCCCCGGGGTGGCTACACCTTC
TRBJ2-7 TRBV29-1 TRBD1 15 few CSGGQGAHLSHEQYF TGCAGCGGTGGACAGGGGGCCCACTTAAGTCACGAGCAGTACTTC
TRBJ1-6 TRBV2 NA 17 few CASSEYRLSSYNSPLHF TGTGCCAGCAGTGAGTACAGATTGAGCTCCTATAATTCACCCCTCCACTTT
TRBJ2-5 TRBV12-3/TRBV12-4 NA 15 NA CASSLELTGSETQYF TGTGCCAGCAGTTTAGAACTTACAGGGTCAGAGACCCAGTACTTC
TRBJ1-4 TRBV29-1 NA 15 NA CSVRSGTGYNEKLFF TGCAGCGTGCGATCGGGGACGGGGTATAATGAAAAACTGTTTTTT
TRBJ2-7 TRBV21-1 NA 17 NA CASSKATGQEGCYEQYF TGTGCCAGCAGCAAAGCGACAGGACAAGAAGGATGCTACGAGCAGTACTTC
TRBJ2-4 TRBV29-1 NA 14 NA CSVAGGLAKNIQYF TGCAGCGTTGCGGGCGGACTAGCCAAAAACATTCAGTACTTC
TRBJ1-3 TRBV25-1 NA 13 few CASSEYLGNTIYF TGTGCCAGCAGTGAATACCTGGGAAACACCATATATTTT
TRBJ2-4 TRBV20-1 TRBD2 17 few CSARDLLGGGLGDIQYF TGCAGTGCTAGAGATCTTTTGGGCGGGGGGTTAGGGGACATTCAGTACTTC
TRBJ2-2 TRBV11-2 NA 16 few CASSPEGPSLVGELFF TGTGCCAGCAGCCCAGAGGGACCATCCCTCGTCGGGGAGCTGTTTTTT
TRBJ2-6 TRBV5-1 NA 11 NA CASSLASVLTF TGCGCCAGCAGCTTGGCCAGCGTCCTGACTTTC
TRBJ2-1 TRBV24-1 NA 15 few CATSGGGGIIDEQFF TGTGCCACCAGTGGCGGGGGCGGAATTATCGATGAGCAGTTCTTC
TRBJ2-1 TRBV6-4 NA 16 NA CASSLEAGATYNEQFF TGTGCCAGCAGTCTCGAGGCGGGGGCCACCTACAATGAGCAGTTCTTC
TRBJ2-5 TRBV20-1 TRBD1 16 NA CSGMRGQGAQRETQYF TGCAGTGGCATGCGAGGGCAGGGGGCGCAGAGGGAGACCCAGTACTTC
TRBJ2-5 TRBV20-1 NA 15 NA CSARDLGGRRETQYF TGCAGTGCTAGAGATTTGGGGGGCCGGAGGGAGACCCAGTACTTC
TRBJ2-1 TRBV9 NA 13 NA CASSDDQVNEQFF TGTGCCAGCAGCGATGACCAGGTCAATGAGCAGTTCTTC